This T cell receptor (beta chain) derives from a study of blood T cell repertoires in COVID-19. Across the whole study: Samples came from the United States, Italy and Spain, spanning acute and convalescent COVID-19. From T cells, B-cell-depleted T cells, or PBMCs came the material, which was cDNA or gDNA.

The germline CDR1 and CDR2 sequences are KGHSH and LQKENI. V was pared by 3 bases and J by 6 bases, with 14 bases of the junction left unmatched. This CDR3 contains 17 residues. Source study methods: Estimation of nucleated cell counts relied on the amplification of reference gene primers. Repertoires were generated with immunoSEQ multiplex PCR, while TCRdb's copy carries only in-frame clones and drops some. Clone size and the V and J calls come from that table; the DNA yielded D and trimming. This repertoire shows roughly 100,000 clones, approximately 91% found once; its top ten account for roughly 5%.

This receptor was obtained from a human donor in a cohort sampled during active COVID-19. The sequencing input was peripheral blood. The chain uses TRBV18 and TRBJ2-1; 7 positions match TRBD2. As DNA, the CDR3 is TGTGCCAGCTCACCCGGAGTAGCGGGTGGAGGGGCCAATGAGCAGTTCTTC. It is translated as CASSPGVAGGGANEQFF.